These T cell receptor beta chains were read from a single sample in a study of CD8+CD57+ T cells in acquired aplastic anemia. TCRdb ran MiXCR on the reads and lists one entry per CDR3 protein. This sample has 300,000 or so distinct CDR3 sequences; 45% to 65% occur once, and the top ten carry 1.3%. The sample comprised sorted CD4+, CD8+, or CD8+CD57+ T cells (not recorded which) from PBMCs. These receptors all come from a human donor with aplastic anemia. CDR3s include the opening cysteine and the closing phenylalanine or tryptophan. Each record gives: V gene, clone size, J gene, D gene, CDR3 DNA, CDR3 protein. The D gene is left open where the match is weak. Size values are once, few and many counts, or a class for expanded clones, and some rows have none.

TRBV7-9,.,TRBJ2-7,TRBD1,TGCGCCTGCAGCCGCGGACAGGGCTTGGTCGGCTACGAGCAGTACTTC,CACSRGQGLVGYEQYF
TRBV2,many,TRBJ1-2,.,TGTGCCAGCAAAGGGTATGGCTATGGCTACACCTTC,CASKGYGYGYTF
TRBV6-1,many,TRBJ2-6,.,TGTGCCAGCAGTGCGCCTACGTACCGCTTGGGGGCCAACGTCCTGACTTTC,CASSAPTYRLGANVLTF
TRBV10-3,.,TRBJ2-1,TRBD2,TGTGCCATCAATGGGACTAGCGGGGGGCGGTGGAATGAGCAGTTCTTC,CAINGTSGGRWNEQFF
TRBV6-2/TRBV6-3,.,TRBJ2-2,TRBD1,TGTGCCAGCAGTACACGGACAGGGGGTATCACCGGGGAGCTGTTTTTT,CASSTRTGGITGELFF
TRBV5-1,many,TRBJ2-7,.,TGCGCCAGCAGAAAAACCGGGGCCACCTACGAGCAGTACTTC,CASRKTGATYEQYF
TRBV19,.,TRBJ1-2,.,TGTGCCAGTAGTATGGGCGGCAACTATGGCTACACCTTC,CASSMGGNYGYTF
TRBV20-1,few,TRBJ1-1,.,TGCAGTGCCACAAACCCCAGGGGGAACACTGAAGCTTTCTTT,CSATNPRGNTEAFF
TRBV15,few,TRBJ2-5,.,TGTGCCACCAGCAGCCACAAGGGGGGACAAGAGACCCAGTACTTC,CATSSHKGGQETQYF
TRBV5-1,.,TRBJ2-4,.,TGCGCCAGCAGCACAAGGGGTTTCGGCATTCAGTACTTC,CASSTRGFGIQYF
TRBV5-1,.,TRBJ2-7,TRBD2,TGCGCCAGCAGCCCTGGACTAGCGGGAGGAGGTCCCTACGAGCAGTACTTC,CASSPGLAGGGPYEQYF
TRBV20-1,.,TRBJ1-2,TRBD1,TGCAGTGCCGGGACAGGGGGCAATGGCTACACCTTC,CSAGTGGNGYTF
TRBV5-1,.,TRBJ2-1,.,TGCGCCAGCAGCTTCTTAGTACCGAGCGATGAGCAGTTCTTC,CASSFLVPSDEQFF
TRBV7-8,.,TRBJ2-1,.,TGTGCCAGCAGCTTAGCAGAGAGCTCCTACAATGAGCAGTTCTTC,CASSLAESSYNEQFF
TRBV5-1,.,TRBJ2-3,TRBD2,TGCGCCAGCAGCTTTGGGGGACTACGCCTCGGAGGTGGGCAGTATTTT,CASSFGGLRLGGGQYF
TRBV15,.,TRBJ1-1,.,TGTGCCACCAGCAGAGATGAGGTCGACAGGTTCGACCCTGAAGCTTTCTTT,CATSRDEVDRFDPEAFF
TRBV5-1,.,TRBJ2-5,.,TGCGCCAGCAGCTGGTTCGGGGATGGGGCCAACCAAGAGACCCAGTACTTC,CASSWFGDGANQETQYF
TRBV10-3,.,TRBJ1-4,.,TGTGCCGCTGGGAGGGCCGATCGGGAAAAACTGTTTTTT,CAAGRADREKLFF
TRBV7-9,many,TRBJ2-7,.,TGTGCCAGCACCCGGGACCCCTCGTACGAGCAGTACTTC,CASTRDPSYEQYF
TRBV9,many,TRBJ2-1,.,TGTGCCAGCAGCGTCCTGGAACACAATGAGCAGTTCTTC,CASSVLEHNEQFF
TRBV20-1,.,TRBJ2-1,.,TGCAGTGCAGGGGATAGTTCTCAGAGGTCCTACAATGAGCAGTTCTTC,CSAGDSSQRSYNEQFF
TRBV10-3,.,TRBJ2-2,TRBD1,TGTGCCATCAGTCCTAAGGGACAGGGGGCTTTCGGGGAGCTGTTTTTT,CAISPKGQGAFGELFF
TRBV7-9,few,TRBJ2-5,TRBD1,TGTGCCAGCAGCTTCCTGACAGGGGGCGAGACCCAGTACTTC,CASSFLTGGETQYF
TRBV6-6,many,TRBJ2-1,.,TGTGCCAGCAGCCCCCTTGATGAGCAGTTCTTC,CASSPLDEQFF
TRBV19,.,TRBJ2-7,.,TGTGCCAGTAGTATTTCTGCCAGGGTGAGCTCCTACGAGCAGTACTTC,CASSISARVSSYEQYF
TRBV5-1,many,TRBJ1-3,.,TGCGCCAGCAGCCCGGACGCTGGAAACACCATATATTTT,CASSPDAGNTIYF
TRBV7-8,.,TRBJ2-1,.,TGTGCCAGCAGCCCACACCCGCCGACGTCGAGCTCCTACAATGAGCAGTTCTTC,CASSPHPPTSSSYNEQFF